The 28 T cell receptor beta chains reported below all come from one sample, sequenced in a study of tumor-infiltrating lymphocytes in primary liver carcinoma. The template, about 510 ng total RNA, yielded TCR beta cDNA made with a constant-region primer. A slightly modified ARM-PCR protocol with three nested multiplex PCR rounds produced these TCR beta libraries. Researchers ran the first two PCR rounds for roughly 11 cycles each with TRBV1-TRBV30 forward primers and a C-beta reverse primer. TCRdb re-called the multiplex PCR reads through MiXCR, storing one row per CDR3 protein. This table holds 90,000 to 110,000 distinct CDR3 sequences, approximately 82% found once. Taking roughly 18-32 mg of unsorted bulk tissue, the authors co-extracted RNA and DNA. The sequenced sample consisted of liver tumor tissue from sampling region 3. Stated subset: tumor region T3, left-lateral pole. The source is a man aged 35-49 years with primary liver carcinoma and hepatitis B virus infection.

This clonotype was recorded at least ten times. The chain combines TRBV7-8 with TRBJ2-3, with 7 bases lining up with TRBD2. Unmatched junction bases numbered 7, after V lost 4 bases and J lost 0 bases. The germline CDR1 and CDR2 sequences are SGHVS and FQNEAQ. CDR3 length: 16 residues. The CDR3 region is CASSWRGRASTDTQYF. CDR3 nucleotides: TGTGCCAGCAGCTGGCGCGGGAGAGCTAGCACAGATACGCAGTATTTT.

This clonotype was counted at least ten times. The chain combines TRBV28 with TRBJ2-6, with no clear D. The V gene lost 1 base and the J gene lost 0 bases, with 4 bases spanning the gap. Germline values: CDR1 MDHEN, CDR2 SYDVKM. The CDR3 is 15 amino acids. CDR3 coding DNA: TGTGCCAGCAGTTTATCGCTCTCTGGGGCCAACGTCCTGACTTTC. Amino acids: CASSLSLSGANVLTF.

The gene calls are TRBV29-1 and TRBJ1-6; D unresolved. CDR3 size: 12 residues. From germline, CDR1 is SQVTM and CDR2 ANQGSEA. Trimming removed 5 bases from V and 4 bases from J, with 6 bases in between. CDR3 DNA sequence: TGCAGCGTTAATCAGTATAATTCACCCCTCCACTTT. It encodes CSVNQYNSPLHF.

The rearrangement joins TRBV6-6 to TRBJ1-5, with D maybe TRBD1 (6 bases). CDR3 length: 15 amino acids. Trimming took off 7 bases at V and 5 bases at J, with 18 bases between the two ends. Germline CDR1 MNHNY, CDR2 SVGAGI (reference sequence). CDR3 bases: TGTGCCAGCATTAGGGAGAGGGGGGGCGATCAGCCCCAGCATTTT. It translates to CASIRERGGDQPQHF.

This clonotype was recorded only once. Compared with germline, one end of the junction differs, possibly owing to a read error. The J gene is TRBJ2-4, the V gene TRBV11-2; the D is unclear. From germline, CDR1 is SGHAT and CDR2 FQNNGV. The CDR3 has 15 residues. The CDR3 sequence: CVSTTSAIAKNIHYF. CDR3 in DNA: TGTGTCAGCACCACTTCGGCGATAGCCAAAAACATTCATTACTTC.

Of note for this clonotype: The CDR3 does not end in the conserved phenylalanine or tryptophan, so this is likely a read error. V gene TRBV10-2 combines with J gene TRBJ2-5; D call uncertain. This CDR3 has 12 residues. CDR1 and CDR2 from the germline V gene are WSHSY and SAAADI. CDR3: CASSDPREAQYL. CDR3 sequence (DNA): TGCGCTAGCAGTGACCCTAGAGAGGCCCAGTACTTG.

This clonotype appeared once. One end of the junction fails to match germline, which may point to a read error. The DNA of the CDR3 is TGTACCAGCAATGACAGGAATGAGCAGTTCTTC. This codes for CTSNDRNEQFF. The chain combines TRBV12-3 or TRBV12-4 with TRBJ2-1, with D maybe TRBD1 (6 bases). The CDR3 extends over 11 amino acids.

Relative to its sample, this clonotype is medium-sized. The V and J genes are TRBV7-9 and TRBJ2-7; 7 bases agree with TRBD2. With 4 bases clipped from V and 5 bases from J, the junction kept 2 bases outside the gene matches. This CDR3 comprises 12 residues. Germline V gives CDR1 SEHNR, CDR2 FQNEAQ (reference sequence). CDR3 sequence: CASSWAGDEQYF. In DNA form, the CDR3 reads TGTGCCAGCAGCTGGGCGGGGGACGAGCAGTACTTC.

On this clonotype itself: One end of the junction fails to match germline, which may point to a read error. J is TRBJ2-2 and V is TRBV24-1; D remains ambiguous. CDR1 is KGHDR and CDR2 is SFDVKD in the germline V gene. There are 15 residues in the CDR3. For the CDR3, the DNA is TGTGCCACCAGTGAAGGAGATTACGACACCGAGGAGCTGTTTTTT. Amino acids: CATSEGDYDTEELFF.

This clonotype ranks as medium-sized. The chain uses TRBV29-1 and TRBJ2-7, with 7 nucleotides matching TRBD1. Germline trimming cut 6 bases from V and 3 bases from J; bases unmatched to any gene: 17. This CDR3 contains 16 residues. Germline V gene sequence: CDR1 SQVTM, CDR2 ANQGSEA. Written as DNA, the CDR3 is TGCAGCGTCGACCGGTCGGGGACAGTAGGAAGCTACGAGCAGTACTTC. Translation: CSVDRSGTVGSYEQYF.

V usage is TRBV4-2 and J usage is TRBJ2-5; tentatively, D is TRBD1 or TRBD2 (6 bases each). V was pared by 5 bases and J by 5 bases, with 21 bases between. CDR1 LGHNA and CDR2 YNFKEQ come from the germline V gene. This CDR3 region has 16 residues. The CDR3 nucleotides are TGTGCCAGCAGCACTGGAGGGGGTACGGTGAAGGAGACCCAGTACTTC. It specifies CASSTGGGTVKETQYF.

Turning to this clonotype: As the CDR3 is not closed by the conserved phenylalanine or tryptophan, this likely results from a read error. The DNA for the CDR3 is TGTGCCCTCAGTGAGAGTGGACAGGGGCCCTATGGCTACACCATC. Translating it yields CALSESGQGPYGYTI. The V and J genes are TRBV10-3 and TRBJ1-2; TRBD1 matches at 9 bases. This CDR3 contains 15 residues. Germline-derived CDR1 and CDR2 are ENHRY and SYGVKD.

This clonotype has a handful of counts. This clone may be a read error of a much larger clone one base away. This chain's CDR3 is CASSEIGGKQYF. Here the CDR3 DNA reads TGTGCCAGCAGCGAAATCGGAGGCAAGCAGTACTTC. The rearrangement uses TRBV16 and TRBJ2-7, with a tentative D call TRBD2 (5 bases). The germline CDR1 and CDR2 sequences are KGHSY and FQNENV. V lost 5 bases and J 8 bases, leaving 13 bases between the germline ends. This CDR3 comprises 12 residues. Drawing the rest from reference TRBV16 and TRBJ2-7, the complete variable domain is GEEVAQTPKHLVRGEGQKAKLYCAPIKGHSYVFWYQQVLKNEFKFLISFQNENVFDETGMPKERFSAKCLPNSPCSLEIQATKLEDSAVYFCASSEIGGKQYFGPGTRLTVT.

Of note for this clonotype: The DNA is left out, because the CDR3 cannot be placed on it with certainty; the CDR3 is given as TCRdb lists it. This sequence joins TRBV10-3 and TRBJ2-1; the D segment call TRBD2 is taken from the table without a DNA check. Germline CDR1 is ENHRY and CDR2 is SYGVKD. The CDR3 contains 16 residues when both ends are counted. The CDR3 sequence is CAITPWASGSYNDHFF.

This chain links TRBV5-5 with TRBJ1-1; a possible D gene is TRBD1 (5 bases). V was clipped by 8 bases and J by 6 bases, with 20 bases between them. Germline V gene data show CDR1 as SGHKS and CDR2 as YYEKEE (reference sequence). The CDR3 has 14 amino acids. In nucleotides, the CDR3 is TGTGCCAGGCGCTTGTACTACAGGAAGGCTGAAGCTTTCTTT. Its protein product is CARRLYYRKAEAFF.

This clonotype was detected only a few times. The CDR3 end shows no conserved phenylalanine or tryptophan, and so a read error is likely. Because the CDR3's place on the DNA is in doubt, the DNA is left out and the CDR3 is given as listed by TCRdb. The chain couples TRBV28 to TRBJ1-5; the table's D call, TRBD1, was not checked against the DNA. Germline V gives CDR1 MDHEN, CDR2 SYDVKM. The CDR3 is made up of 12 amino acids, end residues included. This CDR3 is CASNIRGQPQRY.

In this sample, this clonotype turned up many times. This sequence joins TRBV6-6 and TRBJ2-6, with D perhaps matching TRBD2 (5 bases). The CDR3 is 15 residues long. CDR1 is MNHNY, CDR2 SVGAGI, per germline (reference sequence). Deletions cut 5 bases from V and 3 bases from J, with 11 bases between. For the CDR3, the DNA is TGTGCCAGCAGTACTAGGGAAGATGGGGCCAACGTCCTGACTTTC. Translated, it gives CASSTREDGANVLTF.

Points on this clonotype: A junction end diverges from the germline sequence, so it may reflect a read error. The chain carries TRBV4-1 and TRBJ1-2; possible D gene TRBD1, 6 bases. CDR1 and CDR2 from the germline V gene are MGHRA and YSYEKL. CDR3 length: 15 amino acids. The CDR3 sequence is CACSLAGQGNGGYTF. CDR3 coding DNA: TGCGCCTGCAGCCTTGCGGGCCAGGGGAACGGTGGCTACACCTTC.

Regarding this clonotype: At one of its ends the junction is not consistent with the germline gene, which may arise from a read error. This CDR3 is CTSAKGGQFYNQYF. The CDR3 DNA sequence: TGTACCAGCGCCAAGGGGGGACAGTTCTACAATCAGTACTTC. The rearrangement joins TRBV12-3 or TRBV12-4 to TRBJ2-7, with a possible D match to TRBD1 (7 bases). CDR3 length: 14 amino acids.

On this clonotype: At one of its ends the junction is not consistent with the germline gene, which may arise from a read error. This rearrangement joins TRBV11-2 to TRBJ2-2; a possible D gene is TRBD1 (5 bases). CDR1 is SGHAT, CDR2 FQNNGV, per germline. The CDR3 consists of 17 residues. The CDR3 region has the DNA TGTGCCACCAGCTTAGATCATAGGGGTAGGGATACCGGGGAGCTGTTTTTT. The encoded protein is CATSLDHRGRDTGELFF.

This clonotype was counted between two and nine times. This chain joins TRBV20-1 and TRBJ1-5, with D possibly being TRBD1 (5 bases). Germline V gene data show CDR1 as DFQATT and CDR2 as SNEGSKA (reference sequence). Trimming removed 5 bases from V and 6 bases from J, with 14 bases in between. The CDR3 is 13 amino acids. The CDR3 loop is CSAPQGLGQPQHF. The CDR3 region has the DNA TGCAGTGCTCCCCAGGGCCTCGGTCAGCCCCAGCATTTT.

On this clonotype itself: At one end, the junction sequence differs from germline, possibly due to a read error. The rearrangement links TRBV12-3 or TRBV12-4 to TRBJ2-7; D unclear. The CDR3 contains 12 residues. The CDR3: CASCPSPNEQYF. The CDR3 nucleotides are TGTGCCAGCTGTCCGAGCCCGAACGAGCAGTATTTC.

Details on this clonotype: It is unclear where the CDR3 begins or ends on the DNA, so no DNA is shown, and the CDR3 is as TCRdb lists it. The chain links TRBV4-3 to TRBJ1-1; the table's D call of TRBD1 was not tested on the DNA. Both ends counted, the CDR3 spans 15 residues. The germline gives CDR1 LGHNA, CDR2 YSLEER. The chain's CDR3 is CASSQEFGKGTEAFF.

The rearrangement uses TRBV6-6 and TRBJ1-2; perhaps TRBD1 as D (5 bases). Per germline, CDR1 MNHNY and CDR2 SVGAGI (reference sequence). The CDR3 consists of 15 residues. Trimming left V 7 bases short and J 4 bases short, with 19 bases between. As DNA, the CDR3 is TGTGCCAGCATTTCCGATGACGGGACGGGCTATGGCTACACCTTC. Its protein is CASISDDGTGYGYTF.

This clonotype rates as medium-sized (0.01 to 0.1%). CDR3 region: CASSLSSLGHEQFF. Written as DNA, the CDR3 is TGTGCCAGCAGCTTGTCTAGCTTGGGGCATGAGCAGTTCTTC. V and J are TRBV11-2 and TRBJ2-1; D is possibly TRBD1 or TRBD2 (5 bases each). The CDR3 is 14 residues long. Trimming cost V 3 bases and J 8 bases, with 14 bases left between them. Germline V gene sequence: CDR1 SGHAT, CDR2 FQNNGV.

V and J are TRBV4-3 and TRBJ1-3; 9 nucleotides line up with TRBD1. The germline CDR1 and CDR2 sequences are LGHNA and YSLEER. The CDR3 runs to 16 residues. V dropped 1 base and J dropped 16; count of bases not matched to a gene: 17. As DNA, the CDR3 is TGCGCCAGCAGCCAAGCCGCGACAGGGGGTGGAAACATCATGTATTTT. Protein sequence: CASSQAATGGGNIMYF.

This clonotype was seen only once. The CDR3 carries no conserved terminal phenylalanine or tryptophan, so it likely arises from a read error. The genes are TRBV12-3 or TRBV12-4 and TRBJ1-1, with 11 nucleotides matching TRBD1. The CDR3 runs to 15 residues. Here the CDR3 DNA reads TGTACCAGCAGTTCCCGGACAGGGGGCAGAACTGAAGCTTTCTCT. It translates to CTSSSRTGGRTEAFS.

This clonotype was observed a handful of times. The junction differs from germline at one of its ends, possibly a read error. CDR3 coding DNA: TGTGTCAGCAGCCCCGAAAGGGCAGGGGGAGAGCAGTACTTC. Protein product: CVSSPERAGGEQYF. The chain has TRBV5-4 and TRBJ2-7; TRBD1 agrees at 7 bases. The CDR3 length is 14 residues. The germline CDR1 and CDR2 sequences are SGHNT and YYREEE (reference sequence).